Below are 20 T cell receptor beta chains sequenced from a single sample in a study of T-cell memory formation after mild COVID-19. MiXCR was run by TCRdb on the 5' RACE reads, yielding one entry per CDR3 protein. The sample includes about 180,000 distinct CDR3 sequences, around a sixth of them seen just once. Specimen: PBMCs or a T cell subset sorted from them (not recorded which). All receptors derive from a young man who had mild COVID-19 (a few samples of this study predate the infection). Cell type and time point are not known.

This clonotype was picked up a small number of times. This sequence joins TRBV27 and TRBJ2-7; 10 bases agree with TRBD2. This CDR3 is built from 13 residues. V was pared by 6 bases and J by 3 bases, with 2 bases of the junction left unmatched. From germline, CDR1 is MNHEY and CDR2 SMNVEV (reference sequence). The CDR3 spells CASRRTSGYEQYF. CDR3 in DNA: TGTGCCAGCAGGAGGACTAGCGGCTACGAGCAGTACTTC.

The genes are TRBV5-1 and TRBJ1-6; a possible D gene is TRBD1 (5 bases). CDR1 SGHRS and CDR2 YFSETQ come from the germline V gene. The CDR3 consists of 14 residues. Trimming removed 0 bases from V and 9 bases from J, with 10 bases in between. In DNA, the CDR3 is TGCGCCAGCAGCTTGGCCCAGGGAAGTTCACCCCTCCACTTT. Its protein product is CASSLAQGSSPLHF.

This clonotype turned up a few times. V usage is TRBV5-1 and J usage is TRBJ1-4; no definite D call. Germline V gene lookup returns CDR1 SGHRS and CDR2 YFSETQ. CDR3 length: 14 amino acids. Trimming cost V 1 base and J 4 bases, with 8 bases left between them. DNA for the CDR3: TGCGCCAGCAGCTTGCAGTCCGTTAATGAAAAACTGTTTTTT. It encodes CASSLQSVNEKLFF.

This clonotype appeared a few times. The chain links TRBV12-3 or TRBV12-4 to TRBJ2-3, with D perhaps TRBD1 (5 bases). The CDR3 extends over 12 amino acids. Trimming removed 3 bases from V and 12 bases from J, with 13 bases in between. The chain's CDR3 is CASSLGQGTQYF. DNA of the CDR3: TGTGCCAGCAGTTTGGGTCAGGGAACCCAGTATTTT.

This clonotype has only a few counts. The CDR3 coding sequence is TGTGCCACCAGCAGAGGACAGAAAGAGACCCAGTACTTC. As protein: CATSRGQKETQYF. V gene TRBV15 combines with J gene TRBJ2-5; possibly TRBD1 for D (5 bases). The CDR3 is 13 amino acids. Germline values: CDR1 LNHNV, CDR2 YYDKDF (reference sequence). V shed 1 base and J shed 3 bases, with 6 bases lying between them.

The chain has TRBV10-3 and TRBJ2-7, with 12 positions matching TRBD1. Germline lookup yields CDR1 ENHRY and CDR2 SYGVKD. The CDR3 has 14 amino acids. V was pared by 6 bases and J by 6 bases, with 6 bases of the junction left unmatched. This CDR3 is CAIRTGQGAGEQYF. The CDR3 DNA is TGTGCCATCAGGACGGGACAGGGGGCGGGCGAGCAGTACTTC.

This chain connects TRBV4-3 to TRBJ1-1; D call uncertain. The CDR3 sequence is 14 residues long. V shed 3 bases and J shed 2 bases, with 10 bases lying between them. The germline CDR1 and CDR2 sequences are LGHNA and YSLEER. Here the CDR3 reads CASSQAQSNTEAFF. CDR3 bases: TGCGCCAGCAGCCAGGCTCAGTCCAACACTGAAGCTTTCTTT.

The chain employs TRBV7-2 and TRBJ1-2; D gene uncertain. Trimming took off 0 bases at V and 1 base at J, with 6 bases between the two ends. The CDR3 runs to 14 residues. CDR1 and CDR2 (germline): SGHTA, FQGNSA. CDR3 amino acids: CASSLARGNYGYTF. The CDR3 nucleotides are TGTGCCAGCAGCTTAGCTCGGGGTAACTATGGCTACACCTTC.

The chain couples TRBV24-1 to TRBJ2-3, with D unresolved. V was shortened by 5 bases and J by 2 bases, with 16 bases between the two germline ends. Germline V gene sequence: CDR1 KGHDR, CDR2 SFDVKD. The CDR3 length is 16 residues. CDR3 residues: CATSGTRAGTTDTQYF. The CDR3 nucleotides are TGTGCCACCAGTGGCACAAGGGCAGGAACCACAGATACGCAGTATTTT.

The chain is built from TRBV2 and TRBJ2-5; 10 positions agree with TRBD1. This CDR3 comprises 15 residues. Germline CDR1 is SNHLY and CDR2 is FYNNEI. Germline trimming cut 5 bases from V and 5 bases from J; bases unmatched to any gene: 8. The CDR3 DNA is TGTGCCAGCAGTCCTGACAGGGGGCTGGGGGAGACCCAGTACTTC. It codes for CASSPDRGLGETQYF.

The chain employs TRBV5-1 and TRBJ1-5; possible D gene TRBD1, 5 bases. The V gene's germline CDR1 is SGHRS and CDR2 YFSETQ. The CDR3 is made up of 16 amino acids. V lost 4 bases and J lost 2, with 16 bases in between. The CDR3 protein is CASSPQMMGGNQPQHF. Here the CDR3 DNA reads TGCGCCAGCAGCCCGCAAATGATGGGGGGCAATCAGCCCCAGCATTTT.

J is TRBJ1-2 and V is TRBV4-1, with unresolved D. In germline, CDR1 is MGHRA, CDR2 YSYEKL. Trimming took 1 base from V and 4 from J, leaving 7 bases between them. This CDR3 has 13 amino acids. CDR3 sequence: CASSQATAYGYTF. The CDR3 region has the DNA TGCGCCAGCAGCCAAGCTACAGCCTATGGCTACACCTTC.

This clonotype was counted at least ten times. The rearrangement uses TRBV9 and TRBJ2-1; D might be TRBD1 (5 bases). The CDR3 sequence is 15 residues long. V shed 5 bases and J shed 4 bases, with 16 bases lying between them. Germline CDR1 is SGDLS and CDR2 is YYNGEE. CDR3 nucleotide sequence: TGTGCCAGCAGGGGTGTAGGGGCGGAATACAATGAGCAGTTCTTC. Protein: CASRGVGAEYNEQFF.

The table lists this clonotype with a few counts. The J gene is TRBJ1-1, the V gene TRBV19; a weak D match, TRBD1 (6 bases). This CDR3 region has 12 residues. Trimming cost V 8 bases and J 1 base, with 8 bases left between them. The germline gives CDR1 LNHDA, CDR2 SQIVND (reference sequence). DNA for the CDR3: TGTGCCAGTGAGGGGGAGAACACTGAAGCTTTCTTT. Translation: CASEGENTEAFF.

The rearrangement links TRBV4-3 to TRBJ1-4; D remains ambiguous. This CDR3 has 15 residues. Trimming pared 1 base from V and 8 bases from J, leaving 14 bases between. The germline CDR1 and CDR2 sequences are LGHNA and YSLEER. CDR3 region: CASSQATVIEEKLFF. The DNA for the CDR3 is TGCGCCAGCAGCCAAGCCACGGTAATAGAGGAAAAACTGTTTTTT.

This clonotype has just a few counts. The gene calls are TRBV7-2 and TRBJ2-7; D might be TRBD1 or TRBD2, each matching 5 bases. Germline V gene lookup returns CDR1 SGHTA and CDR2 FQGNSA. V lost 4 bases, J lost 0 bases, and 13 bases lay in between. The CDR3 contains 15 residues. This CDR3 is CASSSARGVSYEQYF. Written as DNA, the CDR3 is TGTGCCAGCAGCTCAGCTAGGGGAGTCTCCTACGAGCAGTACTTC.

As DNA, the CDR3 is TGTGCCAGCAGATCCCACTGGGACAGGGGGCGCTTAGGTGAGCAGTTCTTC. Residues: CASRSHWDRGRLGEQFF. The chain is built from TRBV28 and TRBJ2-1; 12 nucleotides match TRBD1. Germline-derived CDR1 and CDR2 are MDHEN and SYDVKM. This CDR3 has 17 amino acids. V lost 6 bases and J lost 9; bases outside the gene matches: 15.

The chain carries TRBV3-1 and TRBJ1-3; TRBD1 might be the D (6 bases). V was shortened by 3 bases and J by 3 bases, with 12 bases between the two germline ends. The V gene's germline CDR1 is LGHDT and CDR2 YNNKEL (reference sequence). CDR3 size: 15 residues. This CDR3 is CASSQMMDSGNTIYF. The CDR3 DNA follows: TGTGCCAGCAGCCAGATGATGGACAGTGGAAACACCATATATTTT.

This clonotype was counted ten times or more. The V and J genes are TRBV6-1 and TRBJ2-2, with 9 bases matching TRBD1. Germline V gene data show CDR1 as MNHNS and CDR2 as SASEGT. V lost 4 bases and J lost 7; bases outside the gene matches: 13. The CDR3 covers 17 residues. DNA of the CDR3: TGTGCCAGCAGTGCGATAACAGGGGGCGTCAATTACGGGGAGCTGTTTTTT. As protein: CASSAITGGVNYGELFF.

The CDR3 DNA reads as TGCGCCAGCAGCCAACCCCCGGACAGAGTATATAGCAATCAGCCCCAGCATTTT. It codes for CASSQPPDRVYSNQPQHF. V and J are TRBV4-1 and TRBJ1-5; the D gene is possibly TRBD1 (6 bases). Germline V gene data show CDR1 as MGHRA and CDR2 as YSYEKL. The CDR3 consists of 18 residues. Trimming left V 2 bases short and J 0 bases short, with 17 bases between.